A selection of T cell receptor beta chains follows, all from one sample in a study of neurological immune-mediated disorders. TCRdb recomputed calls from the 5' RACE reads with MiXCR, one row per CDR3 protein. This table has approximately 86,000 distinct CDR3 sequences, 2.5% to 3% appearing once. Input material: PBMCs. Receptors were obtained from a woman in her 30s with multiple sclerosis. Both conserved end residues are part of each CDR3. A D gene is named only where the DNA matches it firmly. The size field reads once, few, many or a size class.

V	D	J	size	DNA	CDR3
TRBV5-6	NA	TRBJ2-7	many	TGTGCCAGCAGCTTTGGCGGGCTCTCCTACGAGCAGTACTTC	CASSFGGLSYEQYF
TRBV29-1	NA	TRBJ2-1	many	TGCAGCGTTGAGGGAGTGGCGGAGAGCTCCTACAATGAGCAGTTCTTC	CSVEGVAESSYNEQFF
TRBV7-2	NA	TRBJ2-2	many	TGTGCCAGCAGCCACAGGGAGGCGTACACCGGGGAGCTGTTTTTT	CASSHREAYTGELFF
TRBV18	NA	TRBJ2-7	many	TGTGCCAGCTCACCATATGGGGCGGAGCTCTCCTACGAGCAGTACTTC	CASSPYGAELSYEQYF
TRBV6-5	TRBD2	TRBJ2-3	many	TGTGCCAGCCGCCCAGGACTAGCCCAGACAGATACGCAGTATTTT	CASRPGLAQTDTQYF
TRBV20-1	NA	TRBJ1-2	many	TGCAGTGCCGATTTCGAGGGGAACGACGGCTACACCTTC	CSADFEGNDGYTF
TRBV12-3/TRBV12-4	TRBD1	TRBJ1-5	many	TGTGCCAGCAGGTACGGGACAGGGATAAATCAGCCCCAGCATTTT	CASRYGTGINQPQHF
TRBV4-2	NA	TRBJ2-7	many	TGTGCCAGCAGCCAAGATTTGGGCTCCGAGCAGTACTTC	CASSQDLGSEQYF
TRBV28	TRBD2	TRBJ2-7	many	TGTGCCAGCAGTCCGGGACTAGAACGCTACGAGCAGTACTTC	CASSPGLERYEQYF
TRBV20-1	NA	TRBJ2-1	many	TGCAGTGCTCCGATTCACCTAAACTCCGGGAGCTCCTACAATGAGCAGTTCTTC	CSAPIHLNSGSSYNEQFF
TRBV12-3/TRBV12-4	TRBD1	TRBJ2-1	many	TGTGCCAGCAGTTACCAGGGGGCCCACAATGAGCAGTTCTTC	CASSYQGAHNEQFF
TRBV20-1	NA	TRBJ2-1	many	TGCAGTGCTAGAGTCCTGTCTCGGAATGAGCAGTTCTTC	CSARVLSRNEQFF
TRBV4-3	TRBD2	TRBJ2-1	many	TGCGCCAGCAGCCAAGATACGGGGGCGGGAGGGATTTACAATGAGCAGTTCTTC	CASSQDTGAGGIYNEQFF
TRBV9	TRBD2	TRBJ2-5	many	TGTGCCAGCAGCGTGGGACTAGCGGAGCAAGGAGAGACCCAGTACTTC	CASSVGLAEQGETQYF
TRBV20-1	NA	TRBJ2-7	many	TGCAGTGCTAGAGAACTAGAGAGGGACCTATCCTACGAGCAGTACTTC	CSARELERDLSYEQYF